This record covers a single T cell receptor (beta chain). This clonotype was recorded many times. The antigen it recognizes is unknown. Base quality data are lacking; no much larger clone is found one base away. These data are taken from a study of T cells in Graves' hyperthyroidism and ophthalmopathy (dated by TCRdb to the late 2010s). For the study in its entirety: Peripheral blood was sampled at the time of initial diagnosis, prior to any treatment. An independent validation cohort of 18 to 20 hyperthyroidism patients and some 15 patients who later progressed to ophthalmopathy tested prospective prediction of ophthalmopathy. Following sampling, methimazole starting at 30 mg daily was given to hyperthyroidism patients, and high-dose intravenous methylprednisolone was given to ophthalmopathy patients. The paper describes TCR Vbeta CDR3 sequencing of around 140 peripheral blood samples, made up of some 42 ophthalmopathy patients, 70 to 75 hyperthyroidism patients and some 17 progressor patients. A discovery cohort of approximately 100 patients, approximately 45 with Graves' ophthalmopathy and 55 to 60 with stable Graves' hyperthyroidism, was used to find distinguishing TCR V-J signatures. In roughly six Graves' hyperthyroidism patients, the study also compared T-cell repertoires from thyroid tissue with T-cell repertoires from blood. For training and testing, the roughly 97 patients in the discovery cohort were randomly divided in a 7:3 ratio. The paper as a whole reports these results and caveats: In cross-validation, a model built on a 13 V-J signature told ophthalmopathy apart from stable hyperthyroidism with under 90% sensitivity and about 81% specificity, and in testing the same model reached 80%/75%. Most expanded thyroid clonotypes (frequency above 0.001) were also detected in blood, a finding suggesting that blood repertoires may reflect thyroid immune responses. No statistical method was used to fix the sample size in advance, and group allocation was not hidden from the investigators. During validation, the model predicted progression to ophthalmopathy a median of approximately 7 months ahead of onset, with approximately 70% sensitivity and almost 75% specificity.

Stable Graves' hyperthyroidism was defined as the absence of progression to ophthalmopathy over 18 months of follow-up. Hyperthyroidism patients were newly diagnosed, with disease duration under 2 months, and aged 18 to 65 years. Exclusion was applied to patients with uncontrolled infections, other autoimmune diseases, pregnancy or lactation. Clinical symptoms, serum thyroxine and TRAb, thyroid ultrasound, and orbital computed tomography formed the basis for the diagnoses. PBMCs were isolated from roughly 10 ml of fresh peripheral blood by Ficoll-Paque density gradient centrifugation. Total RNA was extracted using Trizol reagent, and RNA quality was assessed on an Agilent 2100 Bioanalyzer. From the cysteine through the phenylalanine, the CDR3 covers 16 amino acids. The retained sequence is limited to the CDR3, 48 bases, with the frame set at the first base. As encoded in the germline V gene, CDR1 is SGDLS while CDR2 is YYNGEE. Unmatched junction bases come to 17, with V trimmed by 4 bases and J by 7 bases.

TCR beta CDR3 regions were amplified from RNA transcripts. The first round of RT-PCR for the TCR CDR3 was performed with the HTBI primer set and the Qiagen OneStep RT-PCR kit. Libraries were constructed in a second round of multiplex PCR, after which size selection and purification were performed. The libraries were sequenced on an Illumina HiSeq2000 using paired-end 100 bp reads. The authors processed their data as follows. SOAPnuke was used to process the raw data, with reads discarded if the reads contained adapters or uncalled bases, had a mean Phred below 15, or lacked an exact constant-primer or identifier match. High-quality paired reads were merged with COPE v1.2.5, and unique nucleotide sequences were defined as clonotypes. MiTCR v1.1 was used to align the clonotypes against IMGT TRBV, TRBD and TRBJ reference segments. Only V-J combinations with frequency above 0.0001, covering about 99% of repertoires, were analysed. A TCS score was defined as the ratio of F50 (clonal expansion) to E x V (chaos), with BLOSUM62-based TCRdist applied between CDR3 peptides within each V-J. Welch's t-statistics and random forest reduced fewer than 550 V-J features to fewer than 15, which were used in a naive Bayes classifier (R e1071). TCRdb applied fastp at Q25 and MiXCR to the public reads, then kept only in-frame beta chains. Rows matching on CDR3 protein sequence are summarized as one entry with the most common DNA and genes. The V and J calls come from TCRdb's annotation, not from the publication. The sample records about 420,000 distinct CDR3 sequences, 15% to 18% of which are singletons. In total, the top ten clones hold approximately 7.5% of the sample.

The sequenced material came from blood. The rearranged segments are TRBV9 and TRBJ2-7, with 7 central nucleotides matching TRBD2. The clonotype comes from a woman between 18 and 30 years old with Graves' hyperthyroidism. In nucleotides, the sequence is TGTGCCAGCAGCCCCCAAGCCAGCGGGGCCGACGGGGAGCAGTACTTC. The translation is CASSPQASGADGEQYF. The variable domain in full, with residues beyond the CDR3 obtained from the reference TRBV9 and TRBJ2-7 genes, is DSGVTQTPKHLITATGQRVTLRCSPRSGDLSVYWYQQSLDQGLQFLIQYYNGEERAKGNILERFSAQQFPDLHSELNLSSLELGDSALYFCASSPQASGADGEQYFGPGTRLTVT.